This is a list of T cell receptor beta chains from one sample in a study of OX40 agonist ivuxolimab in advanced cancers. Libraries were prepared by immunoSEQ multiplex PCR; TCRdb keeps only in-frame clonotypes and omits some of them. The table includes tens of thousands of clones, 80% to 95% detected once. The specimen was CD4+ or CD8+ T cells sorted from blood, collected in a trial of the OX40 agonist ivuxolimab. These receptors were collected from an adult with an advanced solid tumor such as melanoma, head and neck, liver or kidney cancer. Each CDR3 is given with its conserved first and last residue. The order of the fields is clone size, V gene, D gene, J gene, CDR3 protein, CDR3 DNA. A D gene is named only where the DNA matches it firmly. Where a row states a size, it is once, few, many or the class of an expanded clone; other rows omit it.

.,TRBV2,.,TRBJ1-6,CASSDRTSRLSPLHF,TGTGCCAGCAGTGACCGGACATCTCGGCTTTCACCCCTCCACTTT
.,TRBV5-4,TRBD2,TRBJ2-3,CASSTRLAGAVDTQYF,TGTGCCAGCAGCACCCGACTAGCGGGAGCGGTAGATACGCAGTATTTT
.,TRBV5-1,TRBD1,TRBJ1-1,CASSFGKQGAANTEAFF,TGCGCCAGCAGCTTTGGTAAACAGGGGGCGGCGAACACTGAAGCTTTCTTT
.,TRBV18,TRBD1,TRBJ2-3,CASSNGQGDTQYF,TGTGCCAGCTCAAACGGACAGGGAGATACGCAGTATTTT
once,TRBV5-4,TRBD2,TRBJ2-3,CASSLQGLLAGGSDTQYF,TGTGCCAGCAGCCTCCAGGGGTTACTAGCGGGAGGGTCAGATACGCAGTATTTT
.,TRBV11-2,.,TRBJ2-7,CASTQEGISGEQYF,TGTGCCAGCACCCAAGAAGGCATCTCGGGCGAGCAGTACTTC
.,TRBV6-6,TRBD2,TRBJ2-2,CASSPLAGPTGELFF,TGTGCCAGCAGTCCACTAGCGGGGCCCACCGGGGAGCTGTTTTTT
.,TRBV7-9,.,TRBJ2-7,CASSREVYEQYF,TGTGCCAGCAGCCGCGAGGTCTACGAGCAGTACTTC
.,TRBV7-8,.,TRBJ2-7,CASSYEAGSGEQYF,TGTGCCAGCAGCTACGAAGCAGGGTCTGGGGAGCAGTACTTC
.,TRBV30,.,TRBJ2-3,CAWSFFGPRRKDTQYF,TGTGCCTGGAGTTTCTTCGGGCCCCGGCGGAAAGATACGCAGTATTTT
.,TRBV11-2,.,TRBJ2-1,CASSLDSPYNEQFF,TGTGCCAGCAGCTTAGACAGTCCCTACAATGAGCAGTTCTTC
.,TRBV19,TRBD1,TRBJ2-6,CASTDTGTGYFGANVLTF,TGTGCCAGTACTGACACCGGGACAGGGTATTTTGGGGCCAACGTCCTGACTTTC
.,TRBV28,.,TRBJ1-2,CASTFNPDGGYTF,TGTGCCAGCACCTTCAATCCTGACGGTGGCTACACCTTC
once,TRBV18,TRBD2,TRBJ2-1,CASSGTSGGTSYNEQFF,TGTGCCAGCTCAGGGACTAGCGGGGGGACGTCCTACAATGAGCAGTTCTTC
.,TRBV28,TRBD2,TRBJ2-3,CASNAPGLAGVDTQYF,TGTGCCAGCAACGCCCCGGGACTAGCGGGAGTAGATACGCAGTATTTT
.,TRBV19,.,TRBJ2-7,CASSIGGVRGEQYF,TGTGCCAGTAGTATAGGAGGGGTCCGTGGCGAGCAGTACTTC
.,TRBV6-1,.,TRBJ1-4,CASSSTRRREEKLFF,TGTGCCAGCAGTTCGACTAGGCGGCGCGAGGAAAAACTGTTTTTT
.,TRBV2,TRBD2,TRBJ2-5,CASSEPSGENQETQYF,TGTGCCAGCAGTGAACCTAGCGGTGAGAACCAAGAGACCCAGTACTTC
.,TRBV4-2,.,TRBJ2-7,CASSLGREGYEQYF,TGTGCCAGCAGCTTGGGCAGAGAAGGCTACGAGCAGTACTTC
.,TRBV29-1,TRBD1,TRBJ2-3,CSVEGGQGRDTQYF,TGCAGCGTTGAAGGAGGACAGGGAAGAGATACGCAGTATTTT